The T cell receptor beta chain described here comes from a study of T cell repertoires in aging, cancer and after chemotherapy. For the study at large: The whole study produced a dataset of around 9 million TCR reads.

TCR beta rearrangements were amplified from peripheral blood genomic DNA. This clonotype turned up a few times. Its specificity is unknown. Whole-study results and caveats: Healthy donors lost TCR diversity with age mainly through richness, cancer patients through richness and evenness.

A mixed TRB-A/B primer pool amplified rearranged TRB by multiplex touch-down PCR. TCRdb processed the multiplex PCR reads anew with MiXCR; each CDR3 protein has one entry. Of some 19,000 distinct CDR3 sequences listed, 30% to 45% are singletons. The V segment lost 4 bases and the J segment 5 bases; nucleotides outside the gene matches: 11. Germline values: CDR1 SGHDT, CDR2 YYEEEE. This CDR3 is 16 amino acids long. The chain uses TRBV5-6 and TRBJ2-3, with 9 bases matching TRBD2. The sample was blood. The clonotype comes from a human donor with a solid tumor. CDR3 nucleotide sequence: TGTGCCAGCAGCCAACCACGCGGGAGGGCCCAAGATACGCAGTATTTT. It translates to CASSQPRGRAQDTQYF.